This T cell receptor (beta chain) came from a study of cytomegalovirus exposure and HLA in healthy donors. Study context: According to later analysis, the same platform produced the approximately 130 validation and several hundred first-cohort repertoires. Study findings and constraints: Subsequent analysis of the 100 to 150 validation repertoires found a tendency for first-cohort TCR clusters to co-occur.

Libraries were prepared by immunoSEQ multiplex PCR; TCRdb keeps only in-frame clonotypes and omits some of them. The sample yields 140,000 to 150,000 clones, approximately 94% seen once. In the case of this clone: Its antigen is undetermined.

This TCR derives from a man aged 18 to 35 in good health and CMV-seropositive. Sequenced material: PBMCs.

CDR3 DNA sequence: TGTGCCAGCAGTGGGAAAAGCAGGGGCATGCCCTACGAGCAGTACTTC. Its protein is CASSGKSRGMPYEQYF. V gene TRBV6-1 combines with J gene TRBJ2-7; a possible D gene is TRBD1 (6 bases). Trimming removed 4 bases from V and 2 bases from J, with 18 bases in between. The CDR3 consists of 16 residues. Germline V gene data show CDR1 as MNHNS and CDR2 as SASEGT.